This T cell receptor (beta chain) was captured by sequencing in a study of blood T cell repertoires in COVID-19. Some clones are missing from TCRdb's copy, which holds only in-frame ones; the method was immunoSEQ multiplex PCR. Of roughly 230,000 clones in the sample, around 87% are singletons; the top ten hold less than 8%. CDR1 is MDHEN and CDR2 is SYDVKM in the germline V gene. The CDR3 sequence is 16 residues long. V was pared by 6 bases and J by 4 bases, with 12 bases of the junction left unmatched. Sequencing input: PBMCs or T cells enriched from blood (not recorded which). This sequence originates from a man between 25 and 39 years old in a cohort exposed to, infected with or recovered from COVID-19 (not recorded which). This chain joins TRBV28 and TRBJ1-3, with 7 bases fitting TRBD1. The CDR3 region is CASSTLVGGAGNTIYF. The CDR3 DNA follows: TGTGCCAGCAGCACTCTCGTAGGGGGCGCAGGAAACACCATATATTTT.